A selection of T cell receptor beta chains follows, all from one sample in a study of immune evolution from preneoplasia to lung adenocarcinoma. TCRdb keeps only in-frame clones here, not all; method: immunoSEQ multiplex PCR. The data contain roughly 5,400 clones, 86% of them singletons. Specimen: FFPE invasive lung adenocarcinoma tissue. The receptors were gathered from a person aged 50-75 years with lung adenocarcinoma. The CDR3 runs from the conserved cysteine through the conserved F or W. D genes are given only for firm matches. For some rows the clone size is stated as once, few or many, or as a class when expanded; others skip it.

TRBJ1-3,TRBV19,.,.,CASSIRRTGGNTIYF,TGTGCCAGTAGTATCCGCAGAACGGGTGGAAACACCATATATTTT
TRBJ2-7,TRBV4-1,.,.,CASSQERGPSYEQYF,TGCGCCAGCAGCCAAGAAAGGGGCCCTTCCTACGAGCAGTACTTC
TRBJ2-5,TRBV27,.,.,CASKFWGSGETQYF,TGTGCCAGCAAATTTTGGGGTAGCGGAGAGACCCAGTACTTC
TRBJ2-2,TRBV11-2,TRBD2,.,CASSLDRGRGGELFF,TGTGCCAGCAGCTTAGACCGCGGGAGAGGCGGGGAGCTGTTTTTT
TRBJ2-7,TRBV7-6,TRBD2,.,CASSPGLAGGGYEQYF,TGTGCCAGCAGCCCAGGACTAGCGGGAGGGGGTTACGAGCAGTACTTC
TRBJ2-1,TRBV25-1,.,.,CASSVSLGGFYNEQFF,TGTGCCAGCAGTGTAAGTCTAGGGGGTTTCTACAATGAGCAGTTCTTC
TRBJ2-4,TRBV30,.,.,CAWSVQAAYIQYF,TGTGCCTGGAGTGTACAGGCAGCTTACATTCAGTACTTC
TRBJ2-3,TRBV18,.,.,CASSPPSQDQDTQYF,TGTGCCAGCTCACCACCGTCGCAGGATCAGGATACGCAGTATTTT
TRBJ1-5,TRBV28,TRBD1,few,CASSSRQGGQPQHF,TGTGCCAGCAGTTCCCGACAGGGAGGCCAGCCCCAGCATTTT
TRBJ2-6,TRBV2,.,.,CASTQEGWSGANVLTF,TGTGCCAGCACCCAAGAGGGTTGGTCTGGGGCCAACGTCCTGACTTTC
TRBJ2-3,TRBV5-6,.,.,CASSFPGADTQYF,TGTGCCAGCAGCTTTCCGGGGGCAGATACGCAGTATTTT
TRBJ2-7,TRBV6-1,TRBD1,.,CASGQAYEQYF,TGTGCCAGCGGACAGGCCTACGAGCAGTACTTC
TRBJ1-2,TRBV28,.,.,CASSLQEYGYTF,TGTGCCAGCAGTTTACAGGAGTATGGCTACACCTTC
TRBJ2-1,TRBV14,.,few,CASSQGSLGHEQFF,TGTGCCAGCAGCCAAGGCTCTCTGGGGCATGAGCAGTTCTTC
TRBJ1-5,TRBV28,TRBD1,.,CASSPSTGTQPQHF,TGTGCCAGCAGTCCCTCGACAGGGACCCAGCCCCAGCATTTT
TRBJ2-1,TRBV5-1,TRBD2,.,CASSTTGLAGVNEQFF,TGCGCCAGCAGCACGACGGGACTAGCGGGAGTTAATGAGCAGTTCTTC
TRBJ2-3,TRBV19,.,.,CASRGAAGADTQYF,TGTGCCAGTAGAGGGGCGGCAGGGGCAGATACGCAGTATTTT
TRBJ1-3,TRBV5-6,TRBD1,.,CATLTGESTGNTIYF,TGTGCCACCTTAACAGGGGAAAGTACCGGAAACACCATATATTTT
TRBJ1-5,TRBV16,.,.,CASSQSRGAGEPQHF,TGTGCCAGCAGCCAGTCTCGGGGTGCCGGGGAGCCCCAGCATTTT
TRBJ1-1,TRBV6-1,TRBD1,.,CASSEGLGTGSEAFF,TGTGCCAGCAGTGAGGGTTTGGGGACAGGGTCGGAAGCTTTCTTT
TRBJ2-1,TRBV10-1,.,.,CAGRLRDFNEQFF,TGCGCCGGCCGGTTGCGGGACTTCAATGAGCAGTTCTTC
TRBJ2-1,TRBV28,.,.,CASRKGQSSYNEQFF,TGTGCCAGCAGAAAGGGACAAAGCTCCTACAATGAGCAGTTCTTC
TRBJ2-3,TRBV28,TRBD2,.,CASSGLAGQYF,TGTGCCAGCAGCGGACTAGCGGGGCAGTATTTT
TRBJ1-1,TRBV15,.,.,CATSRDQVVNTEAFF,TGTGCCACCAGCAGAGATCAGGTTGTGAACACTGAAGCTTTCTTT
TRBJ1-4,TRBV7-9,TRBD1,.,CASSLAGTGYSNEKLFF,TGTGCCAGCAGCTTAGCCGGGACAGGGTATTCTAATGAAAAACTGTTTTTT
TRBJ2-7,TRBV28,.,once,CATLDAKYEQYF,TGTGCCACTTTGGACGCCAAATACGAGCAGTACTTC
TRBJ2-7,TRBV4-1,TRBD2,.,CASSQVALAGTPYEQYF,TGCGCCAGCAGCCAAGTGGCTTTAGCGGGCACACCCTACGAGCAGTACTTC
TRBJ2-3,TRBV9,TRBD2,few,CASSSGTSGSGADTQYF,TGTGCCAGCAGCTCGGGGACTAGCGGGAGTGGGGCAGATACGCAGTATTTT